The subject of this entry is one T cell receptor (beta chain). Its specificity is unknown. This sample was taken from a study of shared clonotypes between healthy human individuals. Whole-study results and caveats: For naive CD4 cells, roughly 4.6% of clonotypes were shared across a handful of donors.

Original processing notes: In the immunoSEQ data, sequences were junction-only and lacked quality scores, so filtering differed. TCRdb keeps only in-frame clones here, not all; method: immunoSEQ multiplex PCR. V, J and clone size reflect that table, while D and trimming were determined from the DNA. The profile shows about 2.4 million clones, 90% to 95% of them singletons. The V and J ends lost 3 bases and 4 bases respectively, with 12 bases between them. Germline CDR1 reads SGHTA; CDR2 reads FQGNSA. The CDR3 loop spans 14 amino acids. The source of this sequence is a man between 18 and 29 years old in good health. Some clones in this sample may be carry-over from other donors' samples. The chain couples TRBV7-2 to TRBJ1-2, with D perhaps matching TRBD1 (5 bases). Specimen: naive CD4+ T cells from PBMCs. Described subset: CD45RA+ positively selected. CDR3 in DNA: TGTGCCAGCAGCTTCGACAGTGCCCCCTATGGCTACACCTTC. Residues: CASSFDSAPYGYTF.